This T cell receptor (beta chain) was recorded in a study of early T cells in non-severe SARS-CoV-2 infection. Study-wide context: The chains were unpaired, and the sequenced material was bulk RNA from unsorted whole blood. Study-wide results and limits: Comparison of clonotypes with VDJdb favored anti-spike CD8 responses while missing private and CD4 specificities.

This clonotype came up many times. Its antigen is currently unknown. Each single cDNA molecule received a unique molecular identifier. Via MiXCR, TCRdb re-called the 5' RACE reads, giving one row per CDR3 protein. The repertoire holds over 70,000 distinct CDR3 sequences, 13% to 15% seen once, with 6.5% to 9% in the top ten. Trimming cost V 6 bases and J 0 bases, with 12 bases left between them. The CDR3 sequence is 14 residues long. CDR1 DFQATT and CDR2 SNEGSKA come from the germline V gene (reference sequence). Sequenced sample: whole blood. The sequence came from an adult who was a healthcare worker with PCR-confirmed SARS-CoV-2 infection or an uninfected control (not recorded which). The chain is built from TRBV20-1 and TRBJ1-3; D is ambiguous. This CDR3 is CSALSFYSGNTIYF. CDR3 DNA: TGCAGTGCCTTAAGCTTTTACTCTGGAAACACCATATATTTT.